The 10 T cell receptor beta chains given below trace back to one sample, sequenced in a study of blood T cell repertoires in COVID-19. Profiling relied on immunoSEQ multiplex PCR, and the TCRdb table lists in-frame clones only, not all of them. This sample has 200,000 to 250,000 clones, with approximately 80% found just once. The sequenced material came from PBMCs or T cells enriched from blood (not recorded which). These receptors came from a man aged 35 to 55 who had recovered from COVID-19.

The table lists this clone with a few counts. This chain uses TRBV9 with TRBJ1-5; D may be TRBD1 (6 bases). CDR1 SGDLS and CDR2 YYNGEE come from the germline V gene. Deletions cut 0 bases from V and 5 bases from J, with 12 bases between. CDR3 length equals 15 residues. This chain's CDR3 is CASSVAGKGDQPQHF. The CDR3 DNA reads TGTGCCAGCAGCGTAGCTGGGAAGGGGGATCAGCCCCAGCATTTT.

This clone appeared a single time. The V and J genes are TRBV10-3 and TRBJ2-5, with D unclear. CDR1 and CDR2 (germline): ENHRY, SYGVKD. The CDR3 covers 15 residues. The V gene lost 0 bases and the J gene lost 2 bases, with 10 bases spanning the gap. Here the CDR3 DNA reads TGTGCCATCAGTGAGTCGGGCAGGCGTCAAGAGACCCAGTACTTC. The encoded protein is CAISESGRRQETQYF.

This chain connects TRBV21-1 to TRBJ1-2; the D segment call TRBD1 is taken from the table without a DNA check. TRBV21-1 is a pseudogene locus. CDR3 length: 18 amino acids. The CDR3 region has the DNA TGTGCCAGCAGCGGACGACAGAGGTTAGTACCCTTGAACTATGGCTACACCTTC. This sequence encodes CASSGRQRLVPLNYGYTF.

This clone was recorded once. The chain joins TRBV5-1 to TRBJ2-1; the match to TRBD1 covers 11 bases. The V segment lost 0 bases and the J segment 7 bases; nucleotides outside the gene matches: 9. Per the germline V gene, CDR1 is SGHRS and CDR2 is YFSETQ. This CDR3 contains 17 residues. CDR3 sequence reads: CASSLAFLGQGDNEQFF. In DNA, the CDR3 is TGCGCCAGCAGCTTGGCCTTTCTGGGACAGGGGGATAATGAGCAGTTCTTC.

V and J are TRBV20-1 and TRBJ1-1; D call uncertain. Germline CDR1 and CDR2: DFQATT and SNEGSKA (reference sequence). The CDR3 length is 11 residues. V was trimmed by 7 bases and J by 3 bases, leaving 9 bases between them. In DNA, the CDR3 is TGCAGTGGGGAGGGTGACACTGAAGCTTTCTTT. It is translated as CSGEGDTEAFF.

The rearrangement uses TRBV7-9 and TRBJ2-5; a weak D match, TRBD2 (6 bases). CDR1 is SEHNR and CDR2 is FQNEAQ in the germline V gene (reference sequence). The V end was cut by 2 bases, the J end by 3 bases, with 13 bases between. The CDR3 is 15 residues long. The CDR3 sequence is CASSLFVGGKETQYF. As DNA, the CDR3 is TGTGCCAGCAGCTTATTTGTAGGCGGGAAAGAGACCCAGTACTTC. The full variable domain, in which reference TRBV7-9 and TRBJ2-5 provide the parts outside the CDR3, is DTGVSQNPRHKITKRGQNVTFRCDPISEHNRLYWYRQTLGQGPEFLTYFQNEAQLEKSRLLSDRFSAERPKGSFSTLEIQRTEQGDSAMYLCASSLFVGGKETQYFGPGTRLLVL.

V and J are TRBV27 and TRBJ1-1, with D possibly TRBD1 on 5 matching bases. Germline CDR1 is MNHEY and CDR2 is SMNVEV (reference sequence). The CDR3 length is 15 residues. V lost 6 bases, J lost 1 base, and 15 bases lay in between. The CDR3 spells CASSPRGAGNTEAFF. The CDR3 nucleotides read TGTGCCAGCAGCCCGAGGGGAGCGGGGAACACTGAAGCTTTCTTT.

The J gene is TRBJ1-6, the V gene TRBV7-9; 9 bases are shared with TRBD1. Germline V CDR1 and CDR2: SEHNR, FQNEAQ (reference sequence). The CDR3 covers 13 residues. With 5 bases clipped from V and 11 bases from J, the junction kept 4 bases outside the gene matches. The CDR3, as DNA: TGTGCCAGCAGCCAAGGGACAGGGACACCCCTCCACTTT. Amino acid sequence: CASSQGTGTPLHF.

This clone was counted between two and nine times. The chain links TRBV14 to TRBJ2-7; weak D call: TRBD2 (5 bases). Per the germline V gene, CDR1 is SGHDN and CDR2 is FVKESK. This CDR3 has 17 residues. Trimming left V 6 bases short and J 1 base short, with 22 bases between. The CDR3 DNA is TGTGCCAGCAGATCAGGAGGAGTAAACCAACTTTCCTACGAGCAGTACTTC. Its translation is CASRSGGVNQLSYEQYF. Variable domain in full (rest from reference TRBV14 and TRBJ2-7): EAGVTQFPSHSVIEKGQTVTLRCDPISGHDNLYWYRRVMGKEIKFLLHFVKESKQDESGMPNNRFLAERTGGTYSTLKVQPAELEDSGVYFCASRSGGVNQLSYEQYFGPGTRLTVT.

V gene TRBV2 combines with J gene TRBJ2-1; D unresolved. V lost 4 bases and J lost 7, with 8 bases in between. This CDR3 comprises 12 residues. Per germline, CDR1 SNHLY and CDR2 FYNNEI. CDR3 protein: CASSVRGNEQFF. DNA of the CDR3: TGTGCCAGCAGTGTTCGAGGTAATGAGCAGTTCTTC.